Presented here are 19 T cell receptor beta chains from one specimen sequenced in a study of OX40 agonist ivuxolimab in advanced cancers. Profiled with immunoSEQ multiplex PCR; TCRdb holds only in-frame clones, not every one. The sample consists of 60,000 to 70,000 clones, roughly 87% of them appearing once. This material consisted of CD4+ or CD8+ T cells sorted from blood, taken in a trial of the OX40 agonist ivuxolimab. All receptors derive from an adult with an advanced solid tumor such as melanoma, head and neck, liver or kidney cancer.

The genes are TRBV7-2 and TRBJ1-2, with 7 bases that match TRBD1. This CDR3 is built from 16 residues. Looked up from germline, CDR1 is SGHTA and CDR2 is FQGNSA. The J segment lost 4 bases and the V segment lost 6 bases, leaving 14 bases of the junction unmatched. The CDR3 is CASRWDSAESFYGYTF. CDR3 DNA: TGTGCCAGCAGATGGGACAGCGCCGAATCGTTCTATGGCTACACCTTC.

The chain combines TRBV5-4 with TRBJ2-5; TRBD1 aligns across 7 bases. The germline CDR1 and CDR2 sequences are SGHNT and YYREEE (reference sequence). This CDR3 contains 13 residues. The V gene end was trimmed by 3 bases and the J gene end by 4 bases; junction bases not matched to a gene: 3. The CDR3 region has the DNA TGTGCCAGCAGCTCCACAGGGGTAGAGACCCAGTACTTC. It specifies CASSSTGVETQYF.

This clone was seen just once. The V and J genes are TRBV19 and TRBJ2-1; D gene ambiguous. The germline CDR1 and CDR2 sequences are LNHDA and SQIVND (reference sequence). V was trimmed by 5 bases and J by 8 bases, leaving 10 bases between them. The length of the CDR3 is 12 residues. The CDR3 bases are TGTGCCAGTAGTTTCCCGAGCTATGAGCAGTTCTTC. It translates to CASSFPSYEQFF.

This chain uses TRBV9 with TRBJ2-1, with D possibly TRBD2 on 6 matching bases. With 0 bases removed from V and 9 bases from J, the gap between germline ends came to 22 bases. CDR3 size: 17 residues. Per germline, CDR1 SGDLS and CDR2 YYNGEE. The chain's CDR3 is CASSVGLAYGLEGEQFF. CDR3 bases: TGTGCCAGCAGCGTAGGATTGGCTTACGGCCTGGAGGGTGAGCAGTTCTTC.

V gene TRBV10-1 combines with J gene TRBJ2-1; no clear D gene. Trimming pared 4 bases from V and 4 bases from J, leaving 11 bases between. This CDR3 is built from 14 residues. Germline CDR1 and CDR2: WNHNN and SYGVQD (reference sequence). The CDR3 nucleotides read TGCGCCAGCAGTGTATCGAACGCTTACAATGAGCAGTTCTTC. Translated, it gives CASSVSNAYNEQFF.

A few counts support this clone. The V call is TRBV4-1, the J call TRBJ1-2; TRBD1 aligns across 7 bases. Germline V gene sequence: CDR1 MGHRA, CDR2 YSYEKL. The junction had 6 bases not matched to a gene; V was cut back by 1 base and J by 4 bases. The CDR3 length is 15 residues. CDR3 bases: TGCGCCAGCAGCCAAGGGGAGGGACAGACCTATGGCTACACCTTC. Protein sequence: CASSQGEGQTYGYTF.

Only a few counts were recorded for this clone. CDR3 amino acids: CAIAPTGSTEAFF. DNA for the CDR3: TGTGCCATCGCCCCTACAGGGTCCACTGAAGCTTTCTTT. The rearrangement links TRBV10-3 to TRBJ1-1; a weak D match, TRBD1 (6 bases). The CDR3 consists of 13 residues. Trimming stripped 8 bases from V and 4 bases from J, with 14 bases between. Germline V gives CDR1 ENHRY, CDR2 SYGVKD.

The gene calls are TRBV19 and TRBJ1-5, with 9 bases matching TRBD1. V shed 7 bases and J 5 bases; nucleotides not matched to a gene: 6. In germline, CDR1 is LNHDA, CDR2 SQIVND (reference sequence). The CDR3 spans 14 residues. The DNA of the CDR3 is TGTGCCAGTACATCGGGACAGGGCCATCAGCCCCAGCATTTT. Amino acids: CASTSGQGHQPQHF. Full variable domain (rest looked up from reference TRBV19 and TRBJ1-5): DGGITQSPKYLFRKEGQNVTLSCEQNLNHDAMYWYRQDPGQGLRLIYYSQIVNDFQKGDIAEGYSVSREKKESFPLTVTSAQKNPTAFYLCASTSGQGHQPQHFGDGTRLSIL.

CDR3 DNA: TGTGCCAGCAGGCGTGGGGGCTCCTATAATTCACCCCTCCACTTT. This encodes CASRRGGSYNSPLHF. The chain couples TRBV5-8 to TRBJ1-6; D possibly corresponds to TRBD1 (5 bases). The V end was cut by 5 bases, the J end by 0 bases, with 9 bases between. CDR1 SGHTS and CDR2 YDEGEE come from the germline V gene. This CDR3 spans 15 amino acids. The full variable domain, rest sourced from reference TRBV5-8 and TRBJ1-6, is EAGVTQSPTHLIKTRGQQATLRCSPISGHTSVYWYQQALGLGLQFLLWYDEGEERNRGNFPPRFSGRQFPNYSSELNVNALELEDSALYLCASRRGGSYNSPLHFGNGTRLTVT.

The chain employs TRBV28 and TRBJ2-1; TRBD1 might be the D (7 bases). CDR3 size: 13 residues. V was pared by 2 bases and J by 8 bases, with 10 bases between. Germline CDR1 MDHEN, CDR2 SYDVKM. Here the CDR3 reads CASSLGGGHEQFF. CDR3 coding DNA: TGTGCCAGCAGTTTAGGAGGGGGCCATGAGCAGTTCTTC.

The rearrangement links TRBV28 to TRBJ2-3; the match to TRBD1 covers 8 bases. This CDR3 has 15 amino acids. Unmatched junction bases numbered 14, after V lost 10 bases and J lost 5 bases. Germline V gives CDR1 MDHEN, CDR2 SYDVKM. The CDR3 loop is CATSGTGQRKDTQYF. The CDR3 DNA is TGTGCCACTTCCGGGACAGGACAGCGTAAAGATACGCAGTATTTT.

Here the CDR3 reads CASSLLRETYEQYF. The CDR3 nucleotides read TGTGCCAGCAGCTTATTGCGGGAGACGTACGAGCAGTACTTC. The chain couples TRBV13 to TRBJ2-7; 7 nucleotides line up with TRBD2. The CDR3 covers 14 residues. Trimming removed 2 bases from V and 4 bases from J; junction bases left unmatched: 5. Germline CDR1 PRHDT, CDR2 FYEKMQ (reference sequence).

This clone was recorded a few times. The V and J genes are TRBV9 and TRBJ2-3; TRBD2 matches at 9 bases. The V gene's germline CDR1 is SGDLS and CDR2 YYNGEE. V was pared by 4 bases and J by 4 bases, with 10 bases of the junction left unmatched. The CDR3 length is 16 residues. The CDR3 reads CASSPNAGGMPDTQYF. CDR3 nucleotide sequence: TGTGCCAGCAGCCCGAACGCGGGGGGGATGCCAGATACGCAGTATTTT.

The chain links TRBV28 to TRBJ2-7; TRBD1 agrees at 7 bases. The junction had 9 bases not matched to a gene; V was cut back by 3 bases and J by 1 base. The CDR3 length is 16 residues. The germline V gene encodes CDR1 MDHEN and CDR2 SYDVKM. The CDR3 here is CASSFAGQAMSYEQYF. In DNA form, the CDR3 reads TGTGCCAGCAGTTTTGCCGGACAGGCGATGTCCTACGAGCAGTACTTC.

V is TRBV30 and J is TRBJ1-5, with TRBD1 matching over 10 bases. V shed 0 bases, J shed 7 bases, and the junction held 6 bases outside the gene matches. CDR1 and CDR2 from the germline V gene are GTSNPN and SVGIG (reference sequence). The CDR3 length is 15 residues. The CDR3 DNA follows: TGTGCCTGGAGTGTACGATGGGACAGGGGCCAGCCCCAGCATTTT. Amino acids: CAWSVRWDRGQPQHF.

The sample holds a few counts of this clone. The chain links TRBV13 to TRBJ1-5; 8 bases align to TRBD1. V gave up 4 bases and J gave up 2 bases; unmatched junction bases: 4. Germline CDR1 and CDR2: PRHDT and FYEKMQ (reference sequence). The CDR3 is 15 residues long. The CDR3 region is CASSSGGAGNQPQHF. CDR3 bases: TGTGCCAGCAGCTCAGGGGGCGCGGGCAATCAGCCCCAGCATTTT.

The table lists this clone with a few counts. The chain carries TRBV6-4 and TRBJ2-1; 8 nucleotides match TRBD2. This CDR3 comprises 15 residues. V was pared by 1 base and J by 6 bases, with 5 bases of the junction left unmatched. Germline values: CDR1 MRHNA, CDR2 SNTAGT. CDR3: CASSDWRGASNEQFF. The CDR3 DNA follows: TGTGCCAGCAGTGACTGGCGGGGGGCAAGCAATGAGCAGTTCTTC.

The chain recombines TRBV4-1 with TRBJ2-1, with 12 nucleotides matching TRBD2. From germline, CDR1 is MGHRA and CDR2 YSYEKL. The CDR3 consists of 17 residues. After removal of 2 bases from V and 8 bases from J, the junction contained 10 bases not matched to a gene. In DNA, the CDR3 is TGCGCCAGCAGCCAATTTCTAGCGGGGGGGCGTCGGGATGAGCAGTTCTTC. Amino acid sequence: CASSQFLAGGRRDEQFF.

The V gene is TRBV29-1, the J gene TRBJ2-5; 8 positions agree with TRBD1. The germline V gene encodes CDR1 SQVTM and CDR2 ANQGSEA. J lost 2 bases, V lost 7 bases, and 3 bases had no gene match. The CDR3 covers 12 residues. This chain's CDR3 is CSGRQGQETQYF. The CDR3 DNA sequence: TGCAGCGGGCGACAGGGGCAAGAGACCCAGTACTTC.